The rows below give T cell receptor beta chains drawn from one sample of a study of shared clonotypes between healthy human individuals. The repertoire was sequenced with immunoSEQ multiplex PCR; TCRdb's copy has only in-frame clones and lacks some. The table shows about 1.1 million clones, with approximately 80% occurring only once. Sequenced input: memory CD4+ T cells from PBMCs. The receptor source for this set is a man aged 18 to 30 in good health. Some clones in this sample may be carry-over from other donors' samples. CDR3s include the opening cysteine and the closing phenylalanine or tryptophan.

TRBV5-5	TRBJ2-5	CASSPIAGVGQETQYF
TRBV28	TRBJ2-7	CASRAASGRYEQYF
TRBV11-2	TRBJ2-7	CASSLVGILSGQYF
TRBV6-1	TRBJ2-1	CASSTEHRNYNEQFF
TRBV4-2	TRBJ1-2	CASSQDLGRTNYGYTF
TRBV2	TRBJ2-3	CASKRSGGTDTQYF
TRBV5-1	TRBJ2-3	CASSLEGLADTQYF
TRBV5-1	TRBJ2-3	CASSSHGSNTQYF
TRBV5-5	TRBJ1-4	CASSLGSEKLFF
TRBV28	TRBJ2-2	CASSLGGANTGELFF
TRBV19	TRBJ1-2	CASSITLRGPLYGYTF
TRBV7-8	TRBJ2-2	CASSLAGSKTGELFF
TRBV6-6	TRBJ2-5	CASRYPGSQETQYF
TRBV6-1	TRBJ1-2	CASSARTGSSYGYTF
TRBV27	TRBJ1-2	CASSLREGLYGYTF
TRBV4-2	TRBJ2-6	CASSARGSGANVLTF
TRBV14	TRBJ1-2	CASSQAGQIYGYTF
TRBV29-1	TRBJ1-2	CSVEKSGRVYGYTF
TRBV5-1	TRBJ2-5	CASSLFREETQYF
TRBV28	TRBJ1-4	CASSFLRDRVSTNEKLFF
TRBV28	TRBJ1-6	CASSLPPQTYNSPLHF
TRBV19	TRBJ2-3	CASRKVAGGDTQYF
TRBV7-6	TRBJ2-2	CASSFRQGVAAGELFF
TRBV2	TRBJ2-1	CASRVGIRNEQFF
TRBV4-2	TRBJ2-2	CASSRGGTSGRLVTGELFF
TRBV7-9	TRBJ2-1	CASSLGAALEPRNEQFF
TRBV28	TRBJ1-1	CASSLPRRTEAFF
TRBV29-1	TRBJ2-5	CSVLGGRSQETQYF
TRBV7-9	TRBJ1-2	CASSSRNYGYTF
TRBV29-1	TRBJ2-7	CSVTGSYEQYF
TRBV5-4	TRBJ1-5	CASSSQGGDRNQPQHF
TRBV5-1	TRBJ2-7	CASSLAETGGYEQYF
TRBV7-3	TRBJ1-5	CASSLIGGKGQPQHF
TRBV19	TRBJ1-5	CASSIPSPGTQPQHF
TRBV27	TRBJ1-5	CASRLLGGGNQPQHF
TRBV7-2	TRBJ1-1	CASSLGRLMNTEAFF
TRBV4-3	TRBJ2-7	CASSASIGGRTGEQYF